Shown below are 27 T cell receptor beta chains from a single sample sequenced in a study of blood T cell repertoires in COVID-19. The table came from immunoSEQ multiplex PCR; TCRdb's copy has only in-frame clones and leaves some out. The table records 88,000 or so clones, about 92% of them present only once. Sample: peripheral blood. The receptors here all came from a man aged 50 to 59 with acute or convalescent COVID-19.

The V and J genes are TRBV6-4 and TRBJ1-4, with D perhaps TRBD1 (6 bases). V lost 6 bases, J lost 3 bases, and 20 bases lay in between. The germline V gene encodes CDR1 MRHNA and CDR2 SNTAGT. The CDR3 has 17 residues. CDR3 nucleotide sequence: TGTGCCAGCAGAAAACCCCCAGGGACACAACCTAATGAAAAACTGTTTTTT. Translation gives CASRKPPGTQPNEKLFF.

About this clone itself: Distinct nucleotide sequences in the sample also encode this CDR3. The chain carries TRBV3-1 (or the pseudogene TRBV3-2) and TRBJ2-1, with D possibly TRBD2 on 6 matching bases. The germline CDR1 and CDR2 sequences are LGHDT and YNNKEL (reference sequence). This CDR3 contains 15 residues. Trimming pared 4 bases from V and 3 bases from J, leaving 13 bases between. The CDR3 DNA is TGTGCCAGCAGCCCCGGGACGCGGGGCTACAATGAGCAGTTCTTC. Translation: CASSPGTRGYNEQFF.

The CDR3 loop reads CASSSYSTDTQYF. CDR3 nucleotide sequence: TGCGCCAGCAGCTCCTATAGCACAGATACGCAGTATTTT. The chain links TRBV5-1 to TRBJ2-3; D ambiguous. This CDR3 is 13 amino acids long. The germline V and J ends were trimmed by 3 bases and 0 bases, with 5 bases remaining between them. From germline, CDR1 is SGHRS and CDR2 YFSETQ.

The genes are TRBV9 and TRBJ1-1; possibly TRBD1 for D (6 bases). CDR3 length: 15 amino acids. Trimming took off 3 bases at V and 3 bases at J, with 15 bases between the two ends. Germline lookup yields CDR1 SGDLS and CDR2 YYNGEE. The CDR3 region has the DNA TGTGCCAGCAGCGACCAGGACAGCCATTACACTGAAGCTTTCTTT. It translates to CASSDQDSHYTEAFF.

The chain has TRBV7-9 and TRBJ2-3, with D perhaps matching TRBD2 (7 bases). The CDR3 is 18 amino acids. The germline V gene encodes CDR1 SEHNR and CDR2 FQNEAQ (reference sequence). V shed 2 bases and J shed 4 bases, with 22 bases lying between them. The CDR3 bases are TGTGCCAGCAGCTTAACGGGACGCGGGGGCTTTGTCGCAGATACGCAGTATTTT. Its protein product is CASSLTGRGGFVADTQYF.

The V gene is TRBV25-1, the J gene TRBJ1-1, with a weak D call TRBD1 (5 bases). This CDR3 spans 13 amino acids. V was pared by 1 base and J by 3 bases, with 6 bases between. The germline CDR1 and CDR2 sequences are MGHDK and SYGVNS. The CDR3 DNA is TGTGCCAGCAGTGAATGGGGGGACACTGAAGCTTTCTTT. It translates to CASSEWGDTEAFF. The full variable domain, with the rest looked up from reference TRBV25-1 and TRBJ1-1, is EADIYQTPRYLVIGTGKKITLECSQTMGHDKMYWYQQDPGMELHLIHYSYGVNSTEKGDLSSESTVSRIRTEHFPLTLESARPSHTSQYLCASSEWGDTEAFFGQGTRLTVV.

This chain connects TRBV11-2 to TRBJ1-5; 8 nucleotides match TRBD1. V trimming: 6 bases; J trimming: 5 bases; junction bases outside the gene matches: 6. Germline values: CDR1 SGHAT, CDR2 FQNNGV. The length of the CDR3 is 14 residues. As DNA, the CDR3 is TGTGCCAGCAGTCCGACAGGGGTTGATCAGCCCCAGCATTTT. Translation gives CASSPTGVDQPQHF.

The rearrangement uses TRBV4-3 and TRBJ2-3; tentatively, D is TRBD1 (5 bases). CDR3 length equals 14 residues. Germline loops: CDR1 LGHNA, CDR2 YSLEER. V lost 4 bases, J lost 0 bases, and 8 bases lay in between. The CDR3 loop is CASSLDKSTDTQYF. For the CDR3, the DNA is TGCGCCAGCAGCCTGGACAAAAGCACAGATACGCAGTATTTT.

The rearrangement uses TRBV27 and TRBJ1-6, with a possible D match to TRBD1 (6 bases). Germline values: CDR1 MNHEY, CDR2 SMNVEV (reference sequence). The CDR3 consists of 16 residues. Deletions cut 6 bases from V and 4 bases from J, with 16 bases between. The CDR3 nucleotides are TGTGCCAGCAGCCCTCAAGGACAGTTTTATAATTCACCCCTCCACTTT. Amino acid sequence: CASSPQGQFYNSPLHF.

The chain carries TRBV6-2 or TRBV6-3 and TRBJ1-5, with no clear D. The ends were cut back, 6 bases at V and 6 bases at J, with 18 bases in the middle. CDR3 length: 15 residues. Germline V gives CDR1 MNHEY, CDR2 SVGEGT. The DNA of the CDR3 is TGTGCCAGCAGCCCCCGAGCCTTTCGTACTCAGCCCCAGCATTTT. Translating gives CASSPRAFRTQPQHF.

The J gene is TRBJ2-7, the V gene TRBV7-8; tentatively, D is TRBD2 (6 bases). Germline values: CDR1 SGHVS, CDR2 FQNEAQ. The V gene lost 7 bases and the J gene lost 6 bases, with 19 bases spanning the gap. The CDR3 covers 14 residues. Here the CDR3 DNA reads TGTGCCAGCATCCCCCGGGAAGGAGGGGCCGAGCAGTACTTC. Its protein is CASIPREGGAEQYF.

The chain combines TRBV15 with TRBJ1-2; the match to TRBD1 covers 9 bases. Germline V lookup: CDR1 LNHNV, CDR2 YYDKDF (reference sequence). V lost 5 bases, J lost 5 bases, and 3 bases stayed unmatched. The CDR3 spans 13 residues. DNA of the CDR3: TGTGCCACCAGCCTACAGGGGGCGTATGGCTACACCTTC. Its protein is CATSLQGAYGYTF.

The gene calls are TRBV9 and TRBJ2-5; D is undetermined. The CDR3 runs 14 residues. CDR1 and CDR2 from the germline V gene are SGDLS and YYNGEE. Trimming removed 4 bases at V and 0 bases at J, with 10 bases between. CDR3 residues: CASSRRLNQETQYF. Written as DNA, the CDR3 is TGTGCCAGCAGCAGACGACTGAACCAAGAGACCCAGTACTTC.

This chain links TRBV9 with TRBJ2-2; tentatively, D is TRBD1 (6 bases). CDR3 size: 16 residues. The V end was cut by 4 bases, the J end by 0 bases, with 13 bases between. Germline assignment: CDR1 SGDLS and CDR2 YYNGEE. CDR3 DNA sequence: TGTGCCAGCAGCCTAAGACAGGCTCCGAACACCGGGGAGCTGTTTTTT. Encoded protein: CASSLRQAPNTGELFF.

The rearrangement uses TRBV19 and TRBJ2-3, with TRBD2 matching over 14 bases. The length of the CDR3 is 17 residues. The junction had 7 bases not matched to a gene; V was cut back by 2 bases and J by 6 bases. In germline, CDR1 is LNHDA, CDR2 SQIVND (reference sequence). This chain's CDR3 is CASSIIGLAGGGDTQYF. Here the CDR3 DNA reads TGTGCCAGTAGTATAATCGGACTAGCGGGAGGAGGGGATACGCAGTATTTT. The full variable domain, completed using reference TRBV19 and TRBJ2-3, is DGGITQSPKYLFRKEGQNVTLSCEQNLNHDAMYWYRQDPGQGLRLIYYSQIVNDFQKGDIAEGYSVSREKKESFPLTVTSAQKNPTAFYLCASSIIGLAGGGDTQYFGPGTRLTVL.

This chain joins TRBV11-2 and TRBJ2-1; TRBD2 aligns across 12 bases. V dropped 5 bases and J dropped 4; count of bases not matched to a gene: 9. CDR1 and CDR2 from the germline V gene are SGHAT and FQNNGV. This CDR3 contains 17 residues. CDR3 in DNA: TGTGCCAGCAGCACTGATACACTAGCGGGAGGTTACAATGAGCAGTTCTTC. Its protein product is CASSTDTLAGGYNEQFF.

This chain connects TRBV7-9 to TRBJ1-1; D unclear. This CDR3 comprises 15 residues. Trimming pared 5 bases from V and 11 bases from J, leaving 24 bases between. Germline V CDR1 and CDR2: SEHNR, FQNEAQ (reference sequence). The chain's CDR3 is CASSLSGSLSLIAFF. In DNA form, the CDR3 reads TGTGCCAGCAGCCTCTCGGGATCCCTTTCTTTGATCGCTTTCTTT.

CDR3 in DNA: TGTGCCAGCAGTTTAGTCCACGGCCAGGCGGATACGCAGTATTTT. Its protein is CASSLVHGQADTQYF. The chain employs TRBV27 and TRBJ2-3; D is undetermined. There are 15 residues in the CDR3. The V end was cut by 2 bases, the J end by 6 bases, with 15 bases between. Germline V CDR1 and CDR2: MNHEY, SMNVEV (reference sequence).

The chain joins TRBV12-5 to TRBJ1-1; perhaps TRBD1 as D (5 bases). Germline V gene lookup returns CDR1 LGHNT and CDR2 FRNRAP. V gave up 6 bases and J gave up 11 bases, with 16 bases separating them. This CDR3 is built from 12 residues. The CDR3 loop reads CASGLGQSAAFF. For the CDR3, the DNA is TGTGCTAGTGGCTTAGGACAAAGCGCGGCTTTCTTT.

The gene calls are TRBV28 and TRBJ2-1; D is unclear. Germline V lookup: CDR1 MDHEN, CDR2 SYDVKM. V was clipped by 5 bases and J by 4 bases, with 6 bases between them. The length of the CDR3 is 12 residues. The CDR3 DNA reads as TGTGCCAGCAGTCAGTTGTACAATGAGCAGTTCTTC. It translates to CASSQLYNEQFF. Filled out from reference TRBV28 and TRBJ2-1, the complete variable domain reads DVKVTQSSRYLVKRTGEKVFLECVQDMDHENMFWYRQDPGLGLRLIYFSYDVKMKEKGDIPEGYSVSREKKERFSLILESASTNQTSMYLCASSQLYNEQFFGPGTRLTVL.

This clone was seen a single time. The chain uses TRBV19 and TRBJ1-5; 9 nucleotides agree with TRBD1. J was trimmed by 5 bases and V by 7 bases; bases with no gene match: 6. Per the germline V gene, CDR1 is LNHDA and CDR2 is SQIVND (reference sequence). CDR3 length equals 14 residues. CDR3 residues: CASTAGTGYQPQHF. The CDR3, as DNA: TGTGCCAGTACAGCCGGGACAGGGTATCAGCCCCAGCATTTT.

The genes are TRBV7-2 and TRBJ2-1; a weak D match, TRBD2 (6 bases). Trimming took 1 base from V and 0 from J, leaving 13 bases between them. This CDR3 has 17 amino acids. Germline CDR1 SGHTA, CDR2 FQGNSA. CDR3 residues: CASSLDSGGASYNEQFF. In nucleotides, the CDR3 is TGTGCCAGCAGCTTAGATAGCGGAGGCGCCTCCTACAATGAGCAGTTCTTC.

V is TRBV7-2 and J is TRBJ1-5; D is perhaps TRBD1 (6 bases). The CDR3 consists of 14 residues. From germline, CDR1 is SGHTA and CDR2 FQGNSA. Trimming took 5 bases from V and 7 from J, leaving 15 bases between them. CDR3 bases: TGTGCCAGCAGCCCGCAGGGGTCGAACCAGCCCCAGCATTTT. This encodes CASSPQGSNQPQHF.

This clone appeared a single time. The V call is TRBV7-8, the J call TRBJ1-4, with D tentatively TRBD1 (5 bases). The CDR3 sequence is 15 residues long. Germline CDR1 reads SGHVS; CDR2 reads FQNEAQ. V lost 3 bases, J lost 0 bases, and 8 bases lay in between. The CDR3 DNA sequence: TGTGCCAGCAGCTTGGGACTTACAACTAATGAAAAACTGTTTTTT. Amino acids: CASSLGLTTNEKLFF. Supplemented by reference TRBV7-8 and TRBJ1-4, the full variable domain reads GAGVSQSPRYKVAKRGQDVALRCDPISGHVSLFWYQQALGQGPEFLTYFQNEAQLDKSGLPSDRFFAERPEGSVSTLKIQRTQQEDSAVYLCASSLGLTTNEKLFFGSGTQLSVL.

The chain links TRBV6-6 to TRBJ2-7; 13 bases align to TRBD2. The CDR3 contains 16 residues. V shed 0 bases and J 4 bases; nucleotides not matched to a gene: 3. Germline V gives CDR1 MNHNY, CDR2 SVGAGI (reference sequence). The CDR3 reads CASSYSTSGGTYEQYV. The CDR3 DNA reads TGTGCCAGCAGTTACTCGACTAGCGGGGGGACATACGAGCAGTACGTC.

The V gene is TRBV6-5, the J gene TRBJ2-7; 8 nucleotides align to TRBD1. The CDR3 loop spans 13 amino acids. V lost 6 bases and J lost 2; bases outside the gene matches: 3. Germline-derived CDR1 and CDR2 are MNHEY and SVGAGI. The CDR3 loop is CASSRQGTYEQYV. For the CDR3, the DNA is TGTGCCAGCAGCAGACAGGGGACCTACGAGCAGTACGTC.

The table lists this clone with a count of one. V usage is TRBV12-2 and J usage is TRBJ2-7; TRBD2, as called in the table, went unchecked against the DNA. TRBV12-2 is given as a pseudogene. The CDR3 length is 17 residues. For the CDR3, the DNA is TGTGCAAGTCGCTTAGATACTAGCGGGAGGGAGGGATACGAGCAGTACTTC. Translated, it gives CASRLDTSGREGYEQYF.